This TCR beta chain stems from a study of blood T cell repertoires in COVID-19 (dated by TCRdb to 2018 to 2020). Study-wide context: The collaborator samples originated in the United States, Italy and Spain and spanned the acute and convalescent phases of COVID-19. Sample metadata almost always included a de-identified subject ID, COVID-19 status, age in years and sex. The repertoires were released in a freely available public database meant as a resource for research on the immune response to SARS-CoV-2. The material from the prospective study consisted of cDNA or gDNA derived from T cells, B-cell-depleted T cells, or PBMCs. Where HLA class I and class II types were available, the types were taken from metadata supplied by the sample provider, not from assay-based typing. Subjects who had been exposed to COVID-19, were actively infected with it, or had recovered from it provided the deeply sampled blood TCRbeta repertoires that made up the dataset. Samples came from the ongoing ImmuneRACE study (first 160 participants) plus 1,254 subjects from 6 global collaborators.

Worth noting for this clone: The clone's antigen remains unknown. Base qualities were left out, and no much larger clone turns up one base away.

Whole blood was collected in K2EDTA tubes by collaborating institutions according to the institutions' own protocols. For TCRbeta analysis, collaborators shipped samples in one of three forms: frozen whole blood, isolated PBMCs, or DNA extracted from either of those sample types. The CDR3 measures 15 amino acids from cysteine to phenylalanine. The entry retains the CDR3 DNA only, 45 bases that are in frame from base 1. The germline V gene supplies CDR1 SGHTA and CDR2 FQGTGA. From V the trimming removes 5 bases and from J it removes 0 bases, while the gene matches leave 3 bases of the junction unaccounted for. TCRbeta CDR3 regions were amplified from genomic DNA using the immunoSEQ Assay, a bias-controlled multiplex PCR. The authors' pipeline ran thus. The number of nucleated cells in each sample was estimated by amplification of reference gene primers within the assay. To quantify the absolute abundance of each unique TCRbeta CDR3 rearrangement, sequence reads were collapsed and filtered. For each sample, productive Simpson clonality was calculated by taking the square root of Simpson's diversity index across productive rearrangements. TCRdb provides this immuneACCESS table in a form limited to in-frame rearrangements. Some clones are lacking; in checked studies, under half of them reflect an unresolved V gene, and why the rest are absent is not known. V and J calls and clone size follow that table, whereas D and trimming were derived from the DNA. The sample records a few hundred thousand clones, roughly 90% of which are singletons. The ten largest account for 1% to 1.5% of the sample.

Overall results and qualifications from the work: The amount of clinical and demographic metadata varied by source and participant and was provided uncurated.

Source material: peripheral blood. This chain is built from TRBV7-3 and TRBJ1-4; 7 middle bases align to TRBD1. The TCR originated in a man in his forties or fifties with acute or convalescent COVID-19. The nucleotides read TGTGCCAGCAGCGCGGGACAGACAACTAATGAAAAACTGTTTTTT. This gives the protein CASSAGQTTNEKLFF.